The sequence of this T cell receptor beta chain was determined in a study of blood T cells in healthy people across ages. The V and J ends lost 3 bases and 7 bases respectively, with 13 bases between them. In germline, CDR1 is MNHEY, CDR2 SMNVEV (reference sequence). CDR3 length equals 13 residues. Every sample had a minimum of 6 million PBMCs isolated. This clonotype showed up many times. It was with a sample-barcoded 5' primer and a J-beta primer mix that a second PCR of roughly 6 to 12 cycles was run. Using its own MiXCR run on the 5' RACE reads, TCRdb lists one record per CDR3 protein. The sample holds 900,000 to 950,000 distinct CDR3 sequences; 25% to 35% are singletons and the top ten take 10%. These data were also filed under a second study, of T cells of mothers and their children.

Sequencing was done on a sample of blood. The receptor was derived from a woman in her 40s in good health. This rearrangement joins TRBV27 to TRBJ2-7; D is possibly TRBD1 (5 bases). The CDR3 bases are TGTGCCAGCAGTTTGACAGACCACTGGGAGCAGTACTTC. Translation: CASSLTDHWEQYF.